This is a list of T cell receptor beta chains from one sample in a study of CD8+CD57+ T cells in acquired aplastic anemia. TCRdb re-analysed the reads in MiXCR, keeping a single row per CDR3 protein. The sample lists about 180,000 distinct CDR3 sequences, 55% to 65% occurring once. The specimen was sorted CD4+, CD8+, or CD8+CD57+ T cells (not recorded which) from PBMCs. The receptors derive from a human donor with aplastic anemia. CDR3s include the opening cysteine and the closing phenylalanine or tryptophan. The D gene is left open where the match is weak. Clone size is given for some rows only: seen once, a few or many times, or a class if the clone is expanded.

NA,13,TRBJ1-2,NA,TRBV6-5,TGTGCCAGCATAATCGATTCTAGAGTAATGAACACCTTC,CASIIDSRVMNTF
TRBD1,17,TRBJ2-6,NA,TRBV2,TGTGCCAGCAGCCCGGGACAGGGGTACTCTGGGGCCAACGTCCTGACTTTC,CASSPGQGYSGANVLTF
NA,16,TRBJ2-2,NA,TRBV29-1,TGCAGCGTCTCAGCAAATCCGGTCGCGAACACCGGGGAGCTGTTTTTT,CSVSANPVANTGELFF
NA,14,TRBJ1-2,NA,TRBV6-4,TGTGCCAGCAGTGCCTCAGGTCAGGGGTATGGCTACACCTTC,CASSASGQGYGYTF
NA,14,TRBJ2-1,NA,TRBV5-8,TGTGCCAGCGATCAGGGGTCTAACTACAATGAGCAGTTCTTC,CASDQGSNYNEQFF
NA,14,TRBJ2-3,many,TRBV12-3/TRBV12-4,TGTGCCAGCAGCCCGGGCCTCAGCACAGATACGCAGTATTTT,CASSPGLSTDTQYF
NA,13,TRBJ2-3,NA,TRBV20-1,TGCAGTGCTAGTTCACCTAGCACAGATACGCAGTATTTT,CSASSPSTDTQYF
TRBD1,15,TRBJ2-7,NA,TRBV5-6,TGTGCCAGCAGCTTGGCGGGACAGGTGCTCTACGAGCAGTACTTC,CASSLAGQVLYEQYF
TRBD1,18,TRBJ1-1,NA,TRBV7-9,TGTGCCAGCAGCTTAGGATCGCAGGGGGCGCGGGAGTACACTGAAGCTTTCTTT,CASSLGSQGAREYTEAFF
NA,12,TRBJ2-3,NA,TRBV24-1,TGTGCCACCTCAATGGGACCTCAGGGGCAGTATTTT,CATSMGPQGQYF
NA,13,TRBJ2-7,NA,TRBV7-9,TGTGCCAACTTGGACTTGAAAGACTACGAGCAGTACTTC,CANLDLKDYEQYF
TRBD2,16,TRBJ2-3,many,TRBV6-1,TGTGCCAGCAGTGACCTAGCGGGAGCTAGCACAGATACGCAGTATTTT,CASSDLAGASTDTQYF
TRBD1,14,TRBJ2-2,NA,TRBV10-2,TGCGCCAGCACCGACAGGGTCAACACCGGGGAGCTGTTTTTT,CASTDRVNTGELFF
TRBD1,15,TRBJ1-6,NA,TRBV7-9,TGTGCCAGCAGCTTACGGGGACAGGGGAATTCACCCCTCCACTTT,CASSLRGQGNSPLHF
NA,14,TRBJ2-3,NA,TRBV7-9,TGTGCCAGCAGCTTAGGGTTCGGGTTGGATACGCAGTATTTT,CASSLGFGLDTQYF
TRBD1,12,TRBJ1-4,NA,TRBV7-2,TGTGCCAGCAGCCCTGACAGGGTACAACTGTTTTTT,CASSPDRVQLFF
NA,10,TRBJ2-7,NA,TRBV6-9,TGTGCCTGTAGCAATTACGAGCAGTACTTC,CACSNYEQYF
NA,16,TRBJ2-1,NA,TRBV7-9,TGTGCCAGCAGCCAAGCGGTAACTAGTAACTACAATGAGCAGTTCTTC,CASSQAVTSNYNEQFF
NA,12,TRBJ2-7,many,TRBV5-5,TGTGCCAGCAGCTCTACAGGGACCGAGCAGTACTTC,CASSSTGTEQYF
TRBD1,17,TRBJ1-2,few,TRBV12-3/TRBV12-4,TGTGCCAGCAGTACCCGAGATCGGACAGGGGCGAGGGTTGGCTACACCTTC,CASSTRDRTGARVGYTF